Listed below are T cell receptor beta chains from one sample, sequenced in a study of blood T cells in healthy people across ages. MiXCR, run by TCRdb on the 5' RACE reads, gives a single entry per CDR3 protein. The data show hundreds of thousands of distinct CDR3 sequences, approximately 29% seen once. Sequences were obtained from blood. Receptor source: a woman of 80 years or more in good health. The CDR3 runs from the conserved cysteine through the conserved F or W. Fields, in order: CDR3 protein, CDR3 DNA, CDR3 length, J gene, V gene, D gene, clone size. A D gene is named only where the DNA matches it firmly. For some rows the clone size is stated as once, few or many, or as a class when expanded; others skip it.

CSARSPRSGADFSYNEQFF TGCAGTGCTAGATCCCCCCGTAGCGGGGCTGATTTCTCCTACAATGAGCAGTTCTTC 19 TRBJ2-1 TRBV20-1 TRBD2 NA
CASSGSGGAVETQYF TGTGCCAGCAGCGGTAGCGGGGGGGCCGTAGAGACCCAGTACTTC 15 TRBJ2-5 TRBV2 TRBD2 many
CASSLLRLVSGANVLTF TGTGCCAGCAGCTTGCTCCGGTTGGTCTCTGGGGCCAACGTCCTGACTTTC 17 TRBJ2-6 TRBV5-6 NA once
CSAGQGDGYGYTF TGCAGCGCTGGACAGGGCGACGGTTATGGCTACACCTTC 13 TRBJ1-2 TRBV29-1 TRBD1 NA
CASSSLGDGTIYEHYF TGTGCCAGCAGTTCCCTGGGGGACGGGACTATCTACGAGCACTACTTC 16 TRBJ2-7 TRBV27 TRBD2 NA
CASSLRLGSYTDTQYF TGTGCCAGCAGCTTAAGGCTAGGCTCTTACACAGATACGCAGTATTTT 16 TRBJ2-3 TRBV7-9 NA NA
CSVEGGGVGANVLTF TGCAGCGTTGAAGGAGGGGGCGTTGGGGCCAACGTCCTGACTTTC 15 TRBJ2-6 TRBV29-1 TRBD1 many
CSASLGLAGRAETQYF TGCAGTGCTAGCCTGGGACTAGCGGGGCGGGCGGAGACCCAGTACTTC 16 TRBJ2-5 TRBV20-1 TRBD2 many
CASSPPSGNDEQFF TGTGCCAGCAGCCCACCGAGCGGGAATGATGAGCAGTTCTTC 14 TRBJ2-1 TRBV7-9 TRBD2 NA
CSARDGSGAGTGSEQFF TGCAGTGCTAGAGATGGTTCAGGGGCCGGGACAGGGAGTGAGCAGTTCTTC 17 TRBJ2-1 TRBV20-1 TRBD1 NA
CSASPPGQGSTIGQYF TGCAGTGCTAGTCCTCCGGGACAGGGAAGTACGATTGGGCAGTATTTT 16 TRBJ2-3 TRBV20-1 TRBD1 few
CASSFLGRNNSPLHF TGTGCCAGCAGCTTCCTCGGACGGAATAATTCACCCCTCCACTTT 15 TRBJ1-6 TRBV7-3 NA few
CASSQVAQGITEAFF TGCGCCAGCAGCCAAGTTGCACAGGGGATCACTGAAGCTTTCTTT 15 TRBJ1-1 TRBV4-1 TRBD1 many
CASSQVLIAGGLYNEQFF TGTGCCAGCAGCCAAGTCTTGATAGCGGGGGGCCTTTACAATGAGCAGTTCTTC 18 TRBJ2-1 TRBV14 TRBD2 NA
CASSFLSSGANVLTF TGTGCCAGCAGCTTTCTGAGCTCTGGGGCCAACGTCCTGACTTTC 15 TRBJ2-6 TRBV7-9 NA many
CASSLAGAFTEAFF TGCGCCAGCAGCTTGGCCGGGGCGTTCACTGAAGCTTTCTTT 14 TRBJ1-1 TRBV5-1 NA many